This TCR beta chain stems from a study of T cells in Graves' hyperthyroidism and ophthalmopathy. Regarding the study as a whole: Before onset, ophthalmopathy was predicted by the model a median roughly six months earlier. From stable hyperthyroidism, ophthalmopathy was set apart by a 13 V-J model.

The CDR3 totals 14 residues. Trimming removed 3 bases from V and 4 bases from J, with 12 bases in between. Germline V gene data show CDR1 as SEHNR and CDR2 as FQNEAQ (reference sequence). This clonotype showed up just a few times. Its antigen is not known. Template material for amplifying TCR beta CDR3 regions consisted of RNA transcripts. A set of HTBI primers served as the primers for a first-round RT-PCR of the TCR CDR3. From the multiplex PCR reads, TCRdb called clonotypes with MiXCR, one entry per CDR3 protein. The data hold about 380,000 distinct CDR3 sequences, with roughly 13% observed a single time. Graves' hyperthyroidism without ophthalmopathy progression within 18 months was termed stable.

What was sequenced was blood. The TCR comes from a woman aged 55-69 years with Graves' hyperthyroidism. The V call is TRBV7-9, the J call TRBJ2-5, with unresolved D. The CDR3 sequence is CASSFVGVRETQYF. The CDR3 nucleotides read TGTGCCAGCAGCTTTGTCGGAGTCCGAGAGACCCAGTACTTC.